This T cell receptor beta chain was sequenced during a study of metastatic and nonmetastatic thyroid tumors. Study-wide background: A comparison of repertoires was made across blood and tumor or nodule tissue from malignant and benign thyroid patients.

Overall study results and limits: Compared with benign nodules, malignant thyroid tumors were reported to have significantly higher TCR beta diversity in both blood and tumor.

As to this clone: Its target is unknown. Relative to the germline gene, one junction end is altered; a read error may explain this.

TCRdb reprocessed the PCR reads using MiXCR. The table records around 27,000 clones, approximately 15% of them present only once. Each patient went into thyroid surgery without having received any treatment. The CDR3 runs to 13 residues. CDR1 is MNHNS, CDR2 SASEGT, per germline. The gene calls are TRBV6-1 and TRBJ2-6, with 7 nucleotides matching TRBD1. The source is a female donor with papillary thyroid cancer or a benign thyroid nodule (not recorded which). Some clones in this sample may be carry-over from other donors' samples. The sequencing sample was made of blood. CDR3 DNA sequence: TGCTCCAGTAGGGGGCTGGGGGCCAACGTCCTGACTTTC. Amino acid sequence: CSSRGLGANVLTF.